Each of the 2 T cell receptor beta chains below was sequenced from the same sample in a study of sequential checkpoint blockade in melanoma. The data were produced by immunoSEQ multiplex PCR, yet TCRdb's version contains in-frame clones alone and is incomplete. The table records about 21,000 clones, 75% to 85% of them present only once. Indicated treatment: randomized to nivolumab then ipilimumab (arm A) or the reverse (arm B). The specimen was CD8+ T cells sorted from blood (inferred from file names), collected from a patient given nivolumab and ipilimumab in sequence. These receptor sequences come from a human donor with melanoma.

This chain uses TRBV7-9 with TRBJ2-5; TRBD1 matches at 8 bases. From germline, CDR1 is SEHNR and CDR2 FQNEAQ (reference sequence). The CDR3 is 16 amino acids. Germline trimming cut 1 base from V and 6 bases from J; bases unmatched to any gene: 10. The CDR3 loop reads CASSLGTGPGVKTQYF. The CDR3 DNA reads TGTGCCAGCAGCTTAGGGACAGGGCCGGGTGTAAAGACCCAGTACTTC.

The chain has TRBV30 and TRBJ2-7; 11 bases are a match to TRBD1. The CDR3 loop spans 14 amino acids. Trimming removed 3 bases from V and 4 bases from J; junction bases left unmatched: 5. Germline loops: CDR1 GTSNPN, CDR2 SVGIG (reference sequence). The CDR3, as DNA: TGTGCCTGGAGCCCCGGGACAGGGGGTTACGAGCAGTACTTC. This encodes CAWSPGTGGYEQYF.